The sequence of this TCR beta chain was determined in a study of spatial heterogeneity in lung cancer. General study findings and limits: Within tumors, counts of expanded alpha and beta TCRs tracked tumor mutation counts.

CDR1 is SGHRS, CDR2 YFSETQ, per germline. The CDR3 is 14 residues long. V was cut by 7 bases and J by 2 bases, with 14 bases left in between. Time point in this sample: sample taken at primary tumor resection. The library protocol tagged each TCR cDNA with a unique molecular identifier. From the 5' RACE reads, TCRdb called clonotypes with MiXCR, one entry per CDR3 protein. The data contain 9,500 to 13,000 distinct CDR3 sequences, more than 10% of them singletons. This clonotype has ten or more counts. Its antigen is not identified. A library made for alpha chains picked up this beta chain off target, so its size means little.

This receptor was identified in a male donor with early-stage non-small cell lung cancer. Material: lung tumor tissue, obtained at surgery. V and J are TRBV5-1 and TRBJ2-3, with D maybe TRBD2 (5 bases). DNA for the CDR3: TGCGCCAGCTCGCCCGGGATCATCACAGATACGCAGTATTTT. This encodes CASSPGIITDTQYF.